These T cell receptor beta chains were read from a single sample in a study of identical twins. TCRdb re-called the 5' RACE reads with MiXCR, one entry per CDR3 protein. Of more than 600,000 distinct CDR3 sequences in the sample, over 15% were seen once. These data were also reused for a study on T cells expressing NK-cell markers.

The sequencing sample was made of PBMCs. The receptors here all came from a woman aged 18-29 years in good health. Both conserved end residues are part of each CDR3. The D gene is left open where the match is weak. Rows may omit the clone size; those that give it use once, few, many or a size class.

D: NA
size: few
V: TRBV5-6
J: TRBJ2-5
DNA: TGTGCCAGCAGCTTAGATGGAACAGATGCTGTTATGGCGGAGACCCAGTACTTC
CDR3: CASSLDGTDAVMAETQYF

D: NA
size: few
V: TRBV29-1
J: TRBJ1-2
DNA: TGCAGCGCCCTACAGGGCTCCTATGGCTACACCTTC
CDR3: CSALQGSYGYTF

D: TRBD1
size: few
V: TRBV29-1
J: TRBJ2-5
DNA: TGCAGCGCTGCCAGGACAGGGCGAGAGACCCAGTACTTC
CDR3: CSAARTGRETQYF

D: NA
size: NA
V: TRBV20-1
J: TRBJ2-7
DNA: TGCAGTGCCCCCGGACCTTACGAGCAGTACTTC
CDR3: CSAPGPYEQYF

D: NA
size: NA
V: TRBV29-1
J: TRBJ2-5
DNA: TGCAGCGTTGAACAGGGGAAGGAGACCCAGTACTTC
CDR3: CSVEQGKETQYF

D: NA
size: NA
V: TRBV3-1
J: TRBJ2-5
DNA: TGTGCCAGCAGCCAGGATTGGGGACACTCCCAAGAGACCCAGTACTTC
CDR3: CASSQDWGHSQETQYF

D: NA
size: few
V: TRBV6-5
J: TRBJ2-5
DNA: TGTGCCAGCAGTTACTTGGGCCTGTCGGAGACCCAGTACTTC
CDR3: CASSYLGLSETQYF

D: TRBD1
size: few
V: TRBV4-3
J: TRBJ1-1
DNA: TGCGCCAGCAGCTGGGACAGGGCGACCACTGAAGCTTTCTTT
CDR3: CASSWDRATTEAFF

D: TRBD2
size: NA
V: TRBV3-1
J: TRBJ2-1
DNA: TGTGCCAGCAGTCACATGGCAAGCGGGAAGTACAATGAGCAGTTCTTC
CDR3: CASSHMASGKYNEQFF

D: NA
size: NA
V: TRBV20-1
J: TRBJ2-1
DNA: TGCAGTGCTAGAGATATAAACTCCATCAATGAGCAGTTCTTC
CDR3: CSARDINSINEQFF

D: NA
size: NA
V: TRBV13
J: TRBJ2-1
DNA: TGTGCCAGCAGCTTAGTTGCCGACTTGTTGGCAGGTCATGAGCAGTTCTTC
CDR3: CASSLVADLLAGHEQFF

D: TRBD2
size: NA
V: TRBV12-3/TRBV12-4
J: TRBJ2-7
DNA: TGTGCCAGCAGTTTCCAAGCGGGGGTCTACGAGCAGTACTTC
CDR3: CASSFQAGVYEQYF

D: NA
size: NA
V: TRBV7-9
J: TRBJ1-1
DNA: TGTGCCAGCAGCTTAACCCAAGGGGCAGGAACTGAAGCTTTCTTT
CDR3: CASSLTQGAGTEAFF

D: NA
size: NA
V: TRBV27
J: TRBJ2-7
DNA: TGTGCCAGCACCAAAAAGGGAGAATCCCCCCTCGAGCAGTACTTC
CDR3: CASTKKGESPLEQYF

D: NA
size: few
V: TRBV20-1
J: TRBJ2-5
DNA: TGCAGTGCTAGGGACCCAGCGGGCGCCCGCCAGTACTTC
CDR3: CSARDPAGARQYF

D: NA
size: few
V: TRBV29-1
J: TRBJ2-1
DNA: TGCAGCGTTGGAAAAGGTCTACCTCGTACAAGCGGTTGGGTTCGGGACAATGAGCAGTTCTTC
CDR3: CSVGKGLPRTSGWVRDNEQFF

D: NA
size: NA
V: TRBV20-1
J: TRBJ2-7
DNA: TGCAGTGCTAGAGACGGGAGCAAGTACGAGCAGTACTTC
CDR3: CSARDGSKYEQYF

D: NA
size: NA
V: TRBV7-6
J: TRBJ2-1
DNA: TGTGCCAGCAGCTTAGAGCCATCGCGCGACTACAATGAGCAGTTCTTC
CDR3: CASSLEPSRDYNEQFF

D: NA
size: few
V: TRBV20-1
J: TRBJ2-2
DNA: TGCAGTGCAGAAGTTTTCCAGGGATCTCTGTTTTTT
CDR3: CSAEVFQGSLFF

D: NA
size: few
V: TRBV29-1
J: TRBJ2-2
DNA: TGCAGCGTTTCACACGGGAACACCGGGGAGCTGTTTTTT
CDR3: CSVSHGNTGELFF

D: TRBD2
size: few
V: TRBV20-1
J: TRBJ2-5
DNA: TGCAGTGCTATCGGGAGGGGGCAAGAGACCCAGTACTTC
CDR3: CSAIGRGQETQYF

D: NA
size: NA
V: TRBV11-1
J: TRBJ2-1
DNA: TGTGCCAGCAGCAAATCGTTGGGTTCGGCGCCCGGCTCCTACAATGAGCAGTTCTTC
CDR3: CASSKSLGSAPGSYNEQFF

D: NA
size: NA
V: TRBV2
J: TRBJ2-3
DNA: TGTGCCAGCTCGACAGTCACAGATACGCAGTATTTT
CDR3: CASSTVTDTQYF

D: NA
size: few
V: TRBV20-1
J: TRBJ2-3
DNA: TGCAGTGCTAGATCCGAAGGGGGAGTGGGAGATACGCAGTATTTT
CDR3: CSARSEGGVGDTQYF

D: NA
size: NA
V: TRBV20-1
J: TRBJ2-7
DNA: TGCAGTGCCAAAACTAGGTGGGCACAGGACTACGAGCAGTACTTC
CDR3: CSAKTRWAQDYEQYF

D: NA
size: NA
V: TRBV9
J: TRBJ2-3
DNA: TGTGCCAGCAGCGTAGGTCTGCTAGACGCAGATACGCAGTATTTT
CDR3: CASSVGLLDADTQYF

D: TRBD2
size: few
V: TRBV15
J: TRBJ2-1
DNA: TGTGCCACCAGCACAGGATTAGCGGGGCTAAGATACAATGAGCAGTTCTTC
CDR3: CATSTGLAGLRYNEQFF

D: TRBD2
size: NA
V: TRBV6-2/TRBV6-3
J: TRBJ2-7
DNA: TGTGCCAGCGCTTTACGGGGGGTCTCCTACGAGCAGTACTTC
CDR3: CASALRGVSYEQYF

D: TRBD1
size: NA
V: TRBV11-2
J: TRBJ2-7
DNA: TGTGCCAGCAGTCATAGGTGGGACAGGACCTACGAGCAGTACTTC
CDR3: CASSHRWDRTYEQYF

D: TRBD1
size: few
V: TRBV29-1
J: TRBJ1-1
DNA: TGCAGCGTTGAGATCCAGGGGGGGGGAACTGAAGCTTTCTTT
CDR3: CSVEIQGGGTEAFF

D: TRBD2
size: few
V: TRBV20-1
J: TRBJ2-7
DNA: TGCAGTGCTAGCGCTAGCGGGAGTTACGAGCAGTACTTC
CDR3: CSASASGSYEQYF